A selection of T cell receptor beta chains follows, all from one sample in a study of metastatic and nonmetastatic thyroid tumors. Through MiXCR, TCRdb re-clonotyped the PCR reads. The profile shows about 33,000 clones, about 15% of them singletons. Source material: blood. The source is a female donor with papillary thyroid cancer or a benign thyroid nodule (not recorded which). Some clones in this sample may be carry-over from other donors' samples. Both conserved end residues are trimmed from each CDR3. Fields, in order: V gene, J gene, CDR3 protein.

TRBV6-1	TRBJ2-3	ASRDGCAYTDTRY
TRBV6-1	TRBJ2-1	ASSEATYNEQF
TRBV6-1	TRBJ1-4	ASSEHRGRTNEKLF
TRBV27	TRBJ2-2	ASSFLLRGGGELF
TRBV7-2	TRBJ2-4	GSSWDRGRENIQY
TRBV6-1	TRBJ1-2	ASSRDRFGGYT
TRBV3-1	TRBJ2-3	ASSPERVDTQY
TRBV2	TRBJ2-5	ASRDRGYQY
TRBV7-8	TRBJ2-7	ASSLVSGGRGPYEQY
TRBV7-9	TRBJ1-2	ASSSRDRDPYGYT
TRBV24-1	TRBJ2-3	ATSDSGLAGVGTSTDTQY
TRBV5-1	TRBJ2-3	ASSSNTDTQY
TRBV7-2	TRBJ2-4	ASSFRLAKNIQY
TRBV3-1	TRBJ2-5	ASSPAGTRRETQY
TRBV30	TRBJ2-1	AWSPLAGYNEQF
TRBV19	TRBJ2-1	ASSQRERAHEQF
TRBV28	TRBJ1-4	ASSLLSRFDNEKLF
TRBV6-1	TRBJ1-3	ASSRDVPNGNTIY
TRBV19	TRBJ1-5	ASSIQGSNQPQH
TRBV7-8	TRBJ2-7	ASSPRTSGSPSYEQY
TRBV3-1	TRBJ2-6	ASSPRSSGANVLT
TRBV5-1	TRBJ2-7	ASSFSSGSYEQY
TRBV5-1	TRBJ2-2	ASSPGTWWNTGELF
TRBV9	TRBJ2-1	ASGNTEQF
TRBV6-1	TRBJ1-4	ASGLAQGEKLF
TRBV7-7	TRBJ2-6	ANSSGRSGANVLT
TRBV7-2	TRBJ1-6	ASSLGPVGGSNSPLH
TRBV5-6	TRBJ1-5	ASSWDRGQPQH
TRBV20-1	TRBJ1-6	SAGEGGSPLQ
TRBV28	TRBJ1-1	ASSLAHTEAF
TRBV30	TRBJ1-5	AWGVAIFNQPQH
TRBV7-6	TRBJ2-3	ASSLGTSRLSTDTQY
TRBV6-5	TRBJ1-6	ASSYSGQGDSPLH